These T cell receptor beta chains were read from a single sample in a study of human T cells and chemical hapten exposure. TCRdb re-derived calls from the RACE reads in MiXCR, one entry per CDR3 protein. The sample yields 100,000 to 150,000 distinct CDR3 sequences, approximately 9.1% seen once. The material sequenced was whole blood. Source of these receptors: a male donor in good health. Some clones in this sample may be carry-over from other donors' samples. The CDR3 runs from the conserved cysteine through the conserved F or W. The D gene is left open where the match is weak. Some rows have no size entry. The others give once, few or many, or a class for an expanded clone.

v_gene,d_gene,abundance,j_gene,CDR3nt,CDR3aa
TRBV7-8,TRBD1,many,TRBJ2-7,TGTGCCAGCAGCCCCCGTGACAGGGGCGAGCAGTACTTC,CASSPRDRGEQYF
TRBV7-6,.,.,TRBJ1-1,TGTGCCAGCAGCTCGACGGACAGTCAGCTCACTGAAGCTTTCTTT,CASSSTDSQLTEAFF
TRBV27,TRBD1,few,TRBJ1-6,TGTGCCAGCAGACATACCCCTGGACAGGGCTCATCACCCCTCCACTTT,CASRHTPGQGSSPLHF
TRBV2,.,few,TRBJ2-2,TGTGCCAGCAGTGAACGGGCAGCCGGGGAGCTGTTTTTT,CASSERAAGELFF
TRBV7-2,TRBD1,few,TRBJ2-7,TGTGCCAGCAGCTTAGGACCGGGACAGACCTACGAGCAGTACTTC,CASSLGPGQTYEQYF
TRBV11-2,TRBD2,many,TRBJ2-1,TGTGCCAGCAGCTTAGTAGCGGGATTCTACAATGAGCAGTTCTTC,CASSLVAGFYNEQFF
TRBV6-2/TRBV6-3,TRBD2,.,TRBJ2-4,TGTGCCAGCAGCCGACTAGCGGGGGGAGAAAACATTCAGTACTTC,CASSRLAGGENIQYF
TRBV4-1,.,few,TRBJ1-1,TGCGCCAGCAGCCAAGGGGAAGCTGAAGCTTTCTTT,CASSQGEAEAFF
TRBV6-1,TRBD2,.,TRBJ2-5,TGTGCCAGCAGTGAAGCGATAGGGAGGGGTCAAGAGACCCAGTACTTC,CASSEAIGRGQETQYF
TRBV12-3/TRBV12-4,.,.,TRBJ2-7,TGTGCCAGCAGTTTCCTACAGGTTTACGAGCAGTACTTC,CASSFLQVYEQYF
TRBV28,TRBD2,.,TRBJ2-3,TGTGCCAGCAGTTTAAGGGTCCAGCGGGGGAGCACAGATACGCAGTATTTT,CASSLRVQRGSTDTQYF
TRBV6-5,.,many,TRBJ2-7,TGTGCCAGCAGGAGAGCTCAAGCCCGTTTGGAGCAGTACTTC,CASRRAQARLEQYF
TRBV3-1,.,.,TRBJ2-7,TGTGCCAGCAGCCCGGACGCCGCGCCGTCCCCCTACGAGCAGTACTTC,CASSPDAAPSPYEQYF
TRBV10-3,TRBD1,many,TRBJ1-1,TGTGCCATCAGAAGATCGACAGGGGTGAACACTGAAGCTTTCTTT,CAIRRSTGVNTEAFF
TRBV6-2/TRBV6-3,TRBD2,.,TRBJ2-5,TGTGCCAGCAGTTCGGGACTAGCGGGGGGCGAAGAGACCCAGTACTTC,CASSSGLAGGEETQYF
TRBV7-8,.,many,TRBJ1-5,TGTGCCAGCAGCTTAGGGGCAGGGACTCAGCCCCAGCATTTT,CASSLGAGTQPQHF